This T cell receptor beta chain was captured in a study of T cells in Graves' hyperthyroidism and ophthalmopathy. Amplified TCR beta CDR3 regions derived from RNA transcripts. The study used the HTBI primer set for a first-round RT-PCR of the TCR CDR3. TCRdb called the multiplex PCR reads again in MiXCR, with one record for every CDR3 protein. The sample lists over 500,000 distinct CDR3 sequences; 12% to 15% were seen once. Trimming at V came to 0 bases and at J to 3 bases, leaving 6 bases not matched to a gene. Per germline, CDR1 MGHDK and CDR2 SYGVNS. This CDR3 region has 16 residues. This clonotype was counted between two and nine times.

V gene TRBV25-1 combines with J gene TRBJ2-3, with 7 bases that match TRBD2. This receptor was obtained from a woman in her forties with Graves' hyperthyroidism. The sequencing sample was made of blood. This chain's CDR3 is CASSEYTGGLTDTQYF. The CDR3, as DNA: TGTGCCAGCAGTGAATATACGGGAGGTCTTACAGATACGCAGTATTTT.